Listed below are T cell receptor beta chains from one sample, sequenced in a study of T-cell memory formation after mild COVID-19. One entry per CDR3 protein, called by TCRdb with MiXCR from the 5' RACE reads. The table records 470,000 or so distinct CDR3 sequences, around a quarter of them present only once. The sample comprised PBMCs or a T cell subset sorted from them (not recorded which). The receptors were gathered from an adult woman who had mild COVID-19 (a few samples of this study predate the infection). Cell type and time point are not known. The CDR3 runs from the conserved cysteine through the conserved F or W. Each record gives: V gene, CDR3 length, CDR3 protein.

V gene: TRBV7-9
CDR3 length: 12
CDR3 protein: CASSGGTYEQYF

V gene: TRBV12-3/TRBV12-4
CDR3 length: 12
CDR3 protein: CASSSMVGTQYF

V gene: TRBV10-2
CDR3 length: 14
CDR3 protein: CASSPLSGHTEAFF

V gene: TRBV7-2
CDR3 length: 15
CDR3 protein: CASSLTGVADTEAFF

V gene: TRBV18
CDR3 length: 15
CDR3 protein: CASSGLQGGDNEQFF

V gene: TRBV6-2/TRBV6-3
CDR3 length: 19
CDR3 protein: CASSYTSWGRGGSSTEAFF

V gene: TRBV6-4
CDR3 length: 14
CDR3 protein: CASGAGPSTDTQYF

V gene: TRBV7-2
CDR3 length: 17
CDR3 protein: CASSLGRGSAGANVLTF

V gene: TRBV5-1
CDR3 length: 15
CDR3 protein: CASSVDSPRIGELFF

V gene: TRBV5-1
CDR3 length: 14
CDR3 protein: CASSFESRSYEQYF

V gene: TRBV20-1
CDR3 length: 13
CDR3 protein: CSPQGEGRGEQYF

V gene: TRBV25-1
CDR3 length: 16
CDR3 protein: CASSQTGVSGTDTQYF

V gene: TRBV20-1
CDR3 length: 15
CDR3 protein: CSARDREAALYEQYF

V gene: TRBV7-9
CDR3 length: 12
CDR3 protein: CASSPHGTGYTF

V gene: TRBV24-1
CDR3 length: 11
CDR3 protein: CATSTGGAQYF

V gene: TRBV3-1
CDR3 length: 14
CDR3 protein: CASSQLAGFNEQFF

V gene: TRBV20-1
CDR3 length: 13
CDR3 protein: CSAGGTTTDTQYF

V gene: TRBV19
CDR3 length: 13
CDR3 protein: CASQQRRDTEAFF